This entry features one TCR beta chain sequence. The sample is drawn from a study of low-dose radiotherapy and immunotherapy resistance in tumors. Study-level information: Every day for four cycles from cycle 1 day 1, patients took 300 mg of oral aspirin.

The PCR that amplified TCRs ran for approximately 20 cycles, relying on a constant-region primer and a V-primer adapter. TCRdb analysed the reads with MiXCR anew, one entry per CDR3 protein. Of about 50,000 distinct CDR3 sequences detected, 12% appear once; the ten largest clones hold approximately 6.2%. The sample's time point: before trial treatment. The germline gives CDR1 DFQATT, CDR2 SNEGSKA (reference sequence). V was clipped by 6 bases and J by 0 bases; unmatched bases: 9. This CDR3 has 16 residues. The V call is TRBV20-1, the J call TRBJ2-1; 9 bases are a match to TRBD2. This TCR was sampled from a female donor with ovarian cancer. The sample in question was PBMCs, obtained before treatment. Here the CDR3 DNA reads TGCAGTGCCGCCTCTAGCGGGACAAGCTCCTACAATGAGCAGTTCTTC. Translating gives CSAASSGTSSYNEQFF.